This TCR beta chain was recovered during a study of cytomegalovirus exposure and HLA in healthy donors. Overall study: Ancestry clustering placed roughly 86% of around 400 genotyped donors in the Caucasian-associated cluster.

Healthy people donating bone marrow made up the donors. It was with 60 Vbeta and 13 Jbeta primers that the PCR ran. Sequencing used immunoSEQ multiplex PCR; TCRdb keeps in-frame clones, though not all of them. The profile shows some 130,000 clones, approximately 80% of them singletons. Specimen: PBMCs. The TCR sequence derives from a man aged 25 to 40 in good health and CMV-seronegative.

The CDR3 here is CAISSGTGVYEQYF. In DNA, the CDR3 is TGTGCCATCAGCTCCGGGACAGGGGTTTACGAGCAGTACTTC. The genes are TRBV10-3 and TRBJ2-7; 10 positions match TRBD1. The CDR3 has 14 residues. The germline V gene has CDR1 ENHRY and CDR2 SYGVKD. V shed 6 bases, J shed 4 bases, and the junction held 6 bases outside the gene matches.